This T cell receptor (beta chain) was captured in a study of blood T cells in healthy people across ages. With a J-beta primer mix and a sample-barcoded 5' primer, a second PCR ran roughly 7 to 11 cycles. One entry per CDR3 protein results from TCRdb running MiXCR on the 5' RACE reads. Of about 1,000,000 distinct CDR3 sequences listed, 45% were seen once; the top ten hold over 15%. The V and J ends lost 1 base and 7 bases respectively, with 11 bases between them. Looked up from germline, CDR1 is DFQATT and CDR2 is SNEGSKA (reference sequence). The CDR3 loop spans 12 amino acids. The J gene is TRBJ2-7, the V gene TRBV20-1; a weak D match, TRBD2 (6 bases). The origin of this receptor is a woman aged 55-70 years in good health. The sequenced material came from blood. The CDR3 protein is CSARVGRGEQYF. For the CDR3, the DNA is TGCAGTGCTAGAGTTGGCCGGGGGGAGCAGTACTTC.